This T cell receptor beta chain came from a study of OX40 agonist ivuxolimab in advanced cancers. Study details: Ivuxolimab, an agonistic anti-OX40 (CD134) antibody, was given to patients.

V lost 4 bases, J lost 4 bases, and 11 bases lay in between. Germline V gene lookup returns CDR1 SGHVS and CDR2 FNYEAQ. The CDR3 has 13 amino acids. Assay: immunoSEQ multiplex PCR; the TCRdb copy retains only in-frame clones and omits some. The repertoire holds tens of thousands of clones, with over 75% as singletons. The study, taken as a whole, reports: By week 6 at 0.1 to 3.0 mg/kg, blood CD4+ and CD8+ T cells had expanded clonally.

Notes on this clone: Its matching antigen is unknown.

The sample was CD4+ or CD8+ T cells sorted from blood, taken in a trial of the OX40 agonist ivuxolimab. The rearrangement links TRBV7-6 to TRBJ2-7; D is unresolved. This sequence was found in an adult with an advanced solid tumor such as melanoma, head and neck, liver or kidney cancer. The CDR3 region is CASSYGSHYEQYF. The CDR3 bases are TGTGCCAGCAGCTACGGTAGCCATTACGAGCAGTACTTC.